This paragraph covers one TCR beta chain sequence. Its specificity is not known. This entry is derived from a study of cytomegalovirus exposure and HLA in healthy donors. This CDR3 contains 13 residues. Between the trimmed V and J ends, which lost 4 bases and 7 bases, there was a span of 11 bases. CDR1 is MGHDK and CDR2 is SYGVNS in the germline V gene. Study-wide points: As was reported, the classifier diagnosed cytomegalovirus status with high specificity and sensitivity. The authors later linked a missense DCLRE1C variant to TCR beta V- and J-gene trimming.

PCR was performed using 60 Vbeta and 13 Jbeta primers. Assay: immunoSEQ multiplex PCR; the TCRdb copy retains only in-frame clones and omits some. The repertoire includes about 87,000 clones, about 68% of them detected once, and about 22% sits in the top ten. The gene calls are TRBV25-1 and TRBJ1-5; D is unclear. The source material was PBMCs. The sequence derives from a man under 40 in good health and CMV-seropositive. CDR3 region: CASSAEVGQPQHF. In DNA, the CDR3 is TGTGCCAGCAGTGCGGAGGTGGGGCAGCCCCAGCATTTT.